The 26 T cell receptor beta chains in this list originate from one sample, sequenced in a study of OX40 agonist ivuxolimab in advanced cancers. The assay was immunoSEQ multiplex PCR, and TCRdb's table has in-frame clones only and misses some. The sample records 15,000 to 20,000 clones, 65% to 85% being singletons. The input for sequencing was CD4+ or CD8+ T cells sorted from blood, taken in a trial of the OX40 agonist ivuxolimab. The receptors here all came from an adult with an advanced solid tumor such as melanoma, head and neck, liver or kidney cancer.

V gene TRBV6-4 combines with J gene TRBJ2-1, with 8 bases aligning to TRBD2. The ends lost 3 bases at V and 10 bases at J; junction bases unmatched: 5. CDR1 and CDR2 from the germline V gene are MRHNA and SNTAGT. The length of the CDR3 is 13 residues. CDR3 residues: CASSDRAGGEQFF. DNA of the CDR3: TGTGCCAGCAGTGATAGGGCGGGAGGAGAGCAGTTCTTC.

The chain couples TRBV5-6 to TRBJ1-2; 8 bases are a match to TRBD1. Germline V gives CDR1 SGHDT, CDR2 YYEEEE. The CDR3 covers 16 residues. The J segment lost 2 bases and the V segment lost 4 bases, leaving 10 bases of the junction unmatched. CDR3 loop: CASSTTGQGWNYGYTF. CDR3 sequence (DNA): TGTGCCAGCAGCACAACAGGACAGGGATGGAACTATGGCTACACCTTC.

The rearrangement uses TRBV9 and TRBJ2-6; 8 nucleotides align to TRBD2. The V segment lost 1 base and the J segment 0 bases; nucleotides outside the gene matches: 9. The germline V gene encodes CDR1 SGDLS and CDR2 YYNGEE. The CDR3 runs 19 residues. The CDR3 region is CASSVYSGEPFSGANVLTF. CDR3 coding DNA: TGTGCCAGCAGCGTATATAGCGGGGAGCCCTTCTCTGGGGCCAACGTCCTGACTTTC.

This chain links TRBV10-3 with TRBJ2-2, with D possibly TRBD1 on 6 matching bases. Germline V gene lookup returns CDR1 ENHRY and CDR2 SYGVKD. The CDR3 has 13 residues. Trimming took 10 bases from V and 2 from J, leaving 11 bases between them. CDR3 nucleotides: TGTGCCAACTTGGACAGTAACACCGGGGAGCTGTTTTTT. As protein: CANLDSNTGELFF.

The V and J genes are TRBV5-1 and TRBJ2-1; D is perhaps TRBD2 (5 bases). Germline values: CDR1 SGHRS, CDR2 YFSETQ. Trimming pared 3 bases from V and 4 bases from J, leaving 17 bases between. The CDR3 extends over 16 amino acids. CDR3: CASSWSEGGTYNEQFF. The CDR3 region has the DNA TGCGCCAGCAGCTGGTCCGAGGGCGGAACATACAATGAGCAGTTCTTC.

The chain carries TRBV27 and TRBJ2-5, with 11 bases that match TRBD2. V dropped 6 bases and J dropped 2; count of bases not matched to a gene: 5. This CDR3 region has 15 residues. Germline V lookup: CDR1 MNHEY, CDR2 SMNVEV (reference sequence). Written as DNA, the CDR3 is TGTGCCAGCAGCATTGGGACTAGCGGTCAAGAGACCCAGTACTTC. Translated: CASSIGTSGQETQYF.

The chain carries TRBV18 and TRBJ2-2, with D possibly matching TRBD2 (6 bases). Germline-derived CDR1 and CDR2 are KGHSH and LQKENI. The CDR3 consists of 16 residues. V lost 3 bases and J 4 bases, leaving 15 bases between the germline ends. The CDR3 loop reads CASSPFGGGSTGELFF. CDR3 nucleotides: TGTGCCAGCTCACCTTTTGGGGGAGGCTCCACCGGGGAGCTGTTTTTT.

This chain uses TRBV27 with TRBJ2-7; weak D call: TRBD2 (6 bases). Germline V gene lookup returns CDR1 MNHEY and CDR2 SMNVEV (reference sequence). This CDR3 has 16 amino acids. Trimming pared 5 bases from V and 2 bases from J, leaving 19 bases between. For the CDR3, the DNA is TGTGCCAGCAGTACCCGAGGAGGGAAGGGTGCCTACGAGCAGTACTTC. Its protein is CASSTRGGKGAYEQYF.

The chain carries TRBV13 and TRBJ1-2; tentative D call: TRBD1 (6 bases). This CDR3 contains 14 residues. V lost 2 bases to trimming and J lost 5 bases, with 12 bases between them. Germline V gene sequence: CDR1 PRHDT, CDR2 FYEKMQ (reference sequence). In DNA, the CDR3 is TGTGCCAGCAGCTTACCAGGGGCGCAGTATGGCTACACCTTC. Protein product: CASSLPGAQYGYTF.

V and J are TRBV6-5 and TRBJ2-7; tentative D call: TRBD2 (5 bases). V lost 5 bases, J lost 2 bases, and 10 bases lay in between. Germline V gives CDR1 MNHEY, CDR2 SVGAGI. The length of the CDR3 is 13 residues. The CDR3 bases are TGTGCCAGCAGTCCCGACGGGACCTACGAGCAGTACTTC. Translation: CASSPDGTYEQYF.

V usage is TRBV4-2 and J usage is TRBJ2-7; TRBD2 agrees at 7 bases. Trimming removed 0 bases from V and 3 bases from J; junction bases left unmatched: 11. The CDR3 contains 17 residues. Germline V gene sequence: CDR1 LGHNA, CDR2 YNFKEQ. The CDR3 here is CASSQDGRSGKIYEQYF. Here the CDR3 DNA reads TGTGCCAGCAGCCAAGATGGGAGGAGCGGGAAGATCTACGAGCAGTACTTC.

V gene TRBV28 combines with J gene TRBJ1-2, with unresolved D. Trimming removed 5 bases from V and 13 bases from J, with 17 bases in between. CDR3 length: 12 residues. Germline values: CDR1 MDHEN, CDR2 SYDVKM. This CDR3 is CASSEASVLGTF. CDR3 nucleotide sequence: TGTGCCAGCAGTGAGGCCTCGGTGCTGGGCACCTTC.

In this sample, this clone turned up once. The V and J genes are TRBV11-1 and TRBJ2-1; D not certain. The CDR3 spans 13 residues. The V gene's germline CDR1 is SGHAT and CDR2 FQDESV (reference sequence). Trimming pared 6 bases from V and 5 bases from J, leaving 11 bases between. CDR3 sequence: CASSHNTNNEQFF. The CDR3 DNA is TGTGCCAGCAGTCATAACACCAACAATGAGCAGTTCTTC. The entire variable domain, with the rest obtained from reference TRBV11-1 and TRBJ2-1, is as follows: EAEVAQSPRYKITEKSQAVAFWCDPISGHATLYWYRQILGQGPELLVQFQDESVVDDSQLPKDRFSAERLKGVDSTLKIQPAELGDSAMYLCASSHNTNNEQFFGPGTRLTVL.

The chain combines TRBV6-1 with TRBJ1-5; 9 bases map to TRBD1. The CDR3 length is 15 residues. J gave up 7 bases and V 7 bases, and 11 bases lay outside the gene matches. Germline V gene sequence: CDR1 MNHNS, CDR2 SASEGT. Here the CDR3 reads CASTEWGTGQQPQHF. DNA for the CDR3: TGTGCCAGCACCGAATGGGGGACAGGGCAACAGCCCCAGCATTTT.

The V gene is TRBV5-1, the J gene TRBJ2-1; D possibly corresponds to TRBD2 (5 bases). The CDR3 runs to 14 residues. Trimming shortened V by 0 bases and J by 8 bases, and 12 bases separated the two germline ends. Germline CDR1 SGHRS, CDR2 YFSETQ. The CDR3 bases are TGCGCCAGCAGCTTGGCGGCCTCGCGGGATGAGCAGTTCTTC. Its translation: CASSLAASRDEQFF.

A single count supports this clone. The genes are TRBV27 and TRBJ2-3; 8 bases align to TRBD2. The CDR3 spans 14 residues. CDR1 is MNHEY and CDR2 is SMNVEV in the germline V gene (reference sequence). After removal of 10 bases from V and 1 base from J, the junction contained 7 bases not matched to a gene. The CDR3 bases are TGTGCCACAAAAATAGCGGGACGCACAGATACGCAGTATTTT. This translates into CATKIAGRTDTQYF.

Only one count was recorded for this clone. The rearrangement joins TRBV4-3 to TRBJ2-1; tentative D call: TRBD2 (5 bases). Trimming removed 3 bases at V and 7 bases at J, with 22 bases between. Germline CDR1 LGHNA, CDR2 YSLEER. The CDR3 consists of 17 residues. In DNA form, the CDR3 reads TGCGCCAGCAGCCATACCCTGGACTTTAAAGGCGGTAATGAGCAGTTCTTC. Translating it yields CASSHTLDFKGGNEQFF.

The chain couples TRBV2 to TRBJ2-4; 8 nucleotides align to TRBD2. The CDR3 has 16 residues. With V trimmed by 7 bases and J by 0 bases, 8 bases remained unmatched. Germline V gene lookup returns CDR1 SNHLY and CDR2 FYNNEI. The CDR3 DNA reads as TGTGCCAGCATCCCACGGGGGGGCCTAGCCAAAAACATTCAGTACTTC. Translation: CASIPRGGLAKNIQYF.

This clone was seen a handful of times. The chain uses TRBV5-6 and TRBJ1-4, with 9 nucleotides matching TRBD1. This CDR3 contains 15 residues. Germline V CDR1 and CDR2: SGHDT, YYEEEE. The junction had 6 bases not matched to a gene; V was cut back by 1 base and J by 8 bases. The CDR3 sequence is CASSLFGTGQEKLFF. The CDR3 nucleotides are TGTGCCAGCAGCTTGTTTGGGACAGGGCAAGAAAAACTGTTTTTT.

The chain joins TRBV5-6 to TRBJ2-5; no definite D call. The CDR3 contains 13 residues. The V gene lost 0 bases and the J gene lost 5 bases, with 8 bases spanning the gap. Germline V gene sequence: CDR1 SGHDT, CDR2 YYEEEE. CDR3 DNA sequence: TGTGCCAGCAGCTTGGGGGGTCCCGAGACCCAGTACTTC. Translating gives CASSLGGPETQYF.

This rearrangement joins TRBV6-5 to TRBJ1-1; D is ambiguous. Trimming shortened V by 7 bases and J by 0 bases, and 12 bases separated the two germline ends. The CDR3 has 14 residues. The V gene's germline CDR1 is MNHEY and CDR2 SVGAGI. The CDR3 spells CASTKDGLNTEAFF. The CDR3 nucleotides are TGTGCCAGCACCAAGGACGGATTGAACACTGAAGCTTTCTTT.

V and J are TRBV28 and TRBJ2-5; 7 bases fit TRBD2. Per the germline V gene, CDR1 is MDHEN and CDR2 is SYDVKM. The CDR3 runs 16 residues. V lost 1 base to trimming and J lost 6 bases; unmatched junction nucleotides: 11. The CDR3 DNA is TGTGCCAGCAGTTTATCAGTGGCGGGAGCGGGGAAGACCCAGTACTTC. It translates to CASSLSVAGAGKTQYF.

J is TRBJ2-7 and V is TRBV10-3, with 13 bases identical to TRBD2. From germline, CDR1 is ENHRY and CDR2 SYGVKD. The CDR3 has 14 amino acids. Germline trimming cut 7 bases from V and 5 bases from J; bases unmatched to any gene: 5. CDR3 nucleotide sequence: TGTGCCATCACCCCCGGGACTAGCGGGAACGAGCAGTACTTC. Amino acid sequence: CAITPGTSGNEQYF.

This clone was picked up a small number of times. The chain links TRBV5-1 to TRBJ1-1; a possible D gene is TRBD1 (6 bases). The CDR3 consists of 14 residues. In germline, CDR1 is SGHRS, CDR2 YFSETQ. V lost 2 bases and J 3 bases, leaving 11 bases between the germline ends. The CDR3 DNA follows: TGCGCCAGCAGCTTCAAACAGGGAGACACTGAAGCTTTCTTT. The encoded protein is CASSFKQGDTEAFF.

The J gene is TRBJ2-6, the V gene TRBV15, with D uncertain. The CDR3 is 16 amino acids. Trimming left V 3 bases short and J 1 base short, with 10 bases between. Germline V gene data show CDR1 as LNHNV and CDR2 as YYDKDF (reference sequence). The CDR3: CATSSDVGSGANVLTF. CDR3 bases: TGTGCCACCAGCAGCGACGTGGGTTCTGGGGCCAACGTCCTGACTTTC. The whole variable domain, remainder taken from reference TRBV15 and TRBJ2-6, is DAMVIQNPRYQVTQFGKPVTLSCSQTLNHNVMYWYQQKSSQAPKLLFHYYDKDFNNEADTPDNFQSRRPNTSFCFLDIRSPGLGDTAMYLCATSSDVGSGANVLTFGAGSRLTVL.

The rearrangement links TRBV29-1 to TRBJ1-2; D remains unclear. From germline, CDR1 is SQVTM and CDR2 ANQGSEA. The V end was cut by 2 bases, the J end by 2 bases, with 3 bases between. CDR3 length: 11 amino acids. CDR3 nucleotides: TGCAGCGTTGAAATAAACTATGGCTACACCTTC. Its protein is CSVEINYGYTF.